This entry describes one TCR beta chain. A second PCR of roughly 7 to 11 cycles used a sample-barcoded 5' primer and a J-beta primer mix. Paired-end reads containing CDR3 totaled no fewer than 2.5 million for each sample. TCRdb re-called the 5' RACE reads with MiXCR, one entry per CDR3 protein. The table has 1.5 million to 2 million distinct CDR3 sequences, roughly two fifths seen once; the top ten hold roughly 23%. The data are from a study of blood T cells in healthy people across ages. Every participating donor contributed about 10 milliliters of peripheral blood through a draw. Sequencing was performed on blood. The clonotype originates from a human donor in good health.

The CDR3 sequence is CASSARFQETQYF. DNA for the CDR3: TGTGCCAGCAGTGCCAGGTTCCAAGAGACCCAGTACTTC. The chain couples TRBV6-1 to TRBJ2-5; D is ambiguous. The germline gives CDR1 MNHNS, CDR2 SASEGT. This CDR3 contains 13 residues. V gave up 4 bases and J gave up 1 base, with 7 bases separating them.